Each of the 26 T cell receptor beta chains below was sequenced from the same sample in a study of cytomegalovirus exposure and HLA in healthy donors. Researchers ran the PCR with 60 Vbeta and 13 Jbeta primers. The data were produced by immunoSEQ multiplex PCR, yet TCRdb's version contains in-frame clones alone and is incomplete. The repertoire holds around 130,000 clones, with over 65% as singletons. What was sequenced was PBMCs. The receptor set was obtained from a man in his fifties in good health and CMV-seronegative.

The chain links TRBV2 to TRBJ1-2, with 7 bases fitting TRBD1. Germline CDR1 is SNHLY and CDR2 is FYNNEI. V lost 3 bases and J lost 3; bases outside the gene matches: 1. The CDR3 runs 13 residues. CDR3 bases: TGTGCCAGCAGTGAGGGGACAGACTATGGCTACACCTTC. Encoded protein: CASSEGTDYGYTF. The entire variable domain, with the rest obtained from reference TRBV2 and TRBJ1-2, is as follows: EPEVTQTPSHQVTQMGQEVILRCVPISNHLYFYWYRQILGQKVEFLVSFYNNEISEKSEIFDDQFSVERPDGSNFTLKIRSTKLEDSAMYFCASSEGTDYGYTFGSGTRLTVV.

The genes are TRBV6-6 and TRBJ1-1; 8 nucleotides line up with TRBD1. CDR1 and CDR2 from the germline V gene are MNHNY and SVGAGI (reference sequence). V was clipped by 3 bases and J by 4 bases; unmatched bases: 4. CDR3 length: 14 amino acids. CDR3 protein: CASSYGDRGTEAFF. The CDR3 DNA is TGTGCCAGCAGTTATGGCGACAGGGGCACTGAAGCTTTCTTT.

This clone was recorded once. The chain links TRBV18 to TRBJ1-3, with D possibly TRBD1 on 6 matching bases. V was clipped by 2 bases and J by 7 bases, with 15 bases between them. Germline V gives CDR1 KGHSH, CDR2 LQKENI. This CDR3 is 15 amino acids long. Here the CDR3 DNA reads TGTGCCAGCTCACCAACCGCAGGGGACGAGAACACCATATATTTT. The encoded protein is CASSPTAGDENTIYF.

The chain combines TRBV5-7 with TRBJ1-5; no firm D call. TRBV5-7 is marked as an open reading frame, function uncertain. This CDR3 is built from 14 residues. With 4 bases removed from V and 3 bases from J, the gap between germline ends came to 11 bases. The CDR3 DNA reads as TGTGCCAGCAGCCAACTAGGGAACAATCAGCCCCAGCATTTT. Amino acids: CASSQLGNNQPQHF.

This clone occurred once. This chain joins TRBV13 and TRBJ2-1; the match to TRBD2 covers 8 bases. The CDR3 totals 16 residues. The junction had 5 bases not matched to a gene; V was cut back by 3 bases and J by 1 base. From germline, CDR1 is PRHDT and CDR2 FYEKMQ (reference sequence). CDR3 protein: CASSFTREGSYNEQFF. In nucleotides, the CDR3 is TGTGCCAGCAGCTTCACCCGGGAGGGATCCTACAATGAGCAGTTCTTC.

This clone appeared a few times. The rearrangement joins TRBV18 to TRBJ1-5, with D possibly matching TRBD1 (5 bases). V was cut by 2 bases and J by 7 bases, with 21 bases left in between. Germline assignment: CDR1 KGHSH and CDR2 LQKENI. This CDR3 region has 17 residues. The CDR3 protein is CASSPTLRAQGGQPQHF. CDR3 sequence (DNA): TGTGCCAGCTCACCAACACTCCGGGCCCAGGGAGGGCAGCCCCAGCATTTT.

Note on this clone: This sample includes further DNA sequences coding for the same CDR3. The gene calls are TRBV9 and TRBJ2-5, with 9 bases lining up with TRBD2. CDR1 is SGDLS and CDR2 is YYNGEE in the germline V gene. The CDR3 runs to 14 residues. With V trimmed by 4 bases and J by 5 bases, 6 bases remained unmatched. CDR3 region: CASSPSGGKETQYF. CDR3 nucleotide sequence: TGTGCCAGCAGCCCAAGCGGGGGGAAGGAGACCCAGTACTTC.

The V call is TRBV5-4, the J call TRBJ2-1; D gene ambiguous. Trimming removed 2 bases from V and 0 bases from J, with 9 bases in between. The CDR3 is 15 amino acids. Germline V gene data show CDR1 as SGHNT and CDR2 as YYREEE (reference sequence). CDR3 coding DNA: TGTGCCAGCAGCTTAGGCGGCTCCTCCTACAATGAGCAGTTCTTC. Its protein is CASSLGGSSYNEQFF.

The CDR3 loop is CASSLLRDRDRHEQYF. DNA for the CDR3: TGTGCCAGCAGCTTACTCCGGGACAGGGATCGACACGAGCAGTACTTC. The rearrangement joins TRBV7-9 to TRBJ2-7; 9 bases agree with TRBD1. Germline V gene data show CDR1 as SEHNR and CDR2 as FQNEAQ (reference sequence). This CDR3 comprises 16 residues. Trimming took 2 bases from V and 5 from J; bases not matched to a gene: 10.

V and J are TRBV27 and TRBJ2-1; D is uncertain. Germline CDR1 and CDR2: MNHEY and SMNVEV (reference sequence). Trimming stripped 5 bases from V and 0 bases from J, with 5 bases between. CDR3 size: 13 residues. The CDR3 region is CASSPRSYNEQFF. For the CDR3, the DNA is TGTGCCAGCAGTCCCCGCTCCTACAATGAGCAGTTCTTC.

The V call is TRBV7-2, the J call TRBJ2-1; D perhaps matches TRBD2 (5 bases). CDR3 length: 14 residues. CDR1 is SGHTA and CDR2 is FQGNSA in the germline V gene. The ends were cut back, 5 bases at V and 9 bases at J, with 17 bases in the middle. Here the CDR3 reads CASSQARRGGEQFF. The CDR3 DNA is TGTGCCAGCAGCCAGGCCCGCCGGGGTGGTGAGCAGTTCTTC.

This chain uses TRBV19 with TRBJ2-5; possibly TRBD2 for D (7 bases). The CDR3 length is 12 residues. CDR1 and CDR2 (germline): LNHDA, SQIVND (reference sequence). V lost 7 bases, J lost 4 bases, and 10 bases lay in between. The CDR3: CASKGGGETQYF. CDR3 in DNA: TGTGCCAGTAAGGGAGGGGGAGAGACCCAGTACTTC.

The chain employs TRBV19 and TRBJ2-7; 11 bases line up with TRBD1. Germline V lookup: CDR1 LNHDA, CDR2 SQIVND (reference sequence). After removal of 7 bases from V and 1 base from J, the junction contained 6 bases not matched to a gene. CDR3 length: 15 residues. The CDR3 DNA reads as TGTGCCAGTATGTGGGGACAGGGGGAGTCCTACGAGCAGTACTTC. It encodes CASMWGQGESYEQYF.

This clone was detected only once. The chain combines TRBV5-1 with TRBJ2-7; 7 nucleotides agree with TRBD1. CDR3 size: 14 residues. The J segment lost 2 bases and the V segment lost 0 bases, leaving 2 bases of the junction unmatched. Germline V lookup: CDR1 SGHRS, CDR2 YFSETQ. The CDR3 loop reads CASSLGDSAYEQYF. DNA of the CDR3: TGCGCCAGCAGCTTGGGGGACAGCGCCTACGAGCAGTACTTC.

The CDR3 DNA sequence: TGTGCCAGCTCCCCCGTACTAGCGGGAGCGCTTGAGCAGTTCTTC. It translates to CASSPVLAGALEQFF. The V call is TRBV18, the J call TRBJ2-1, with 11 bases that match TRBD2. The CDR3 is made up of 15 amino acids. The V gene end was trimmed by 6 bases and the J gene end by 9 bases; junction bases not matched to a gene: 10. Germline V gives CDR1 KGHSH, CDR2 LQKENI.

The count of this clone is one. V and J are TRBV7-2 and TRBJ2-7, with 15 bases identical to TRBD2. V was clipped by 6 bases and J by 3 bases; unmatched bases: 6. Per the germline V gene, CDR1 is SGHTA and CDR2 is FQGNSA. CDR3 length: 16 amino acids. The CDR3 loop reads CASSHPGLAGGYEQYF. The DNA of the CDR3 is TGTGCCAGCAGTCACCCGGGACTAGCGGGAGGCTACGAGCAGTACTTC.

This clone showed up just a few times. The chain combines TRBV19 with TRBJ2-1; D call uncertain. Germline values: CDR1 LNHDA, CDR2 SQIVND (reference sequence). The CDR3 has 15 residues. V lost 5 bases to trimming and J lost 0 bases, with 11 bases between them. In nucleotides, the CDR3 is TGTGCCAGTAGTCTGGGCGATAGCTCCTACAATGAGCAGTTCTTC. This encodes CASSLGDSSYNEQFF.

This chain uses TRBV28 with TRBJ2-4; D is unclear. CDR1 and CDR2 (germline): MDHEN, SYDVKM. Trimming shortened V by 4 bases and J by 0 bases, and 7 bases separated the two germline ends. The CDR3 runs 14 residues. The CDR3 region has the DNA TGTGCCAGCAGTTCCCCCGGAGCCAAAAACATTCAGTACTTC. Translating gives CASSSPGAKNIQYF.

This chain joins TRBV5-4 and TRBJ1-1; D possibly corresponds to TRBD1 (6 bases). This CDR3 region has 15 residues. Trimming left V 5 bases short and J 1 base short, with 15 bases between. Germline CDR1 SGHNT, CDR2 YYREEE (reference sequence). Here the CDR3 DNA reads TGTGCCAGCAGTCTTAGGGGGACCCCGAACACTGAAGCTTTCTTT. It encodes CASSLRGTPNTEAFF. Full variable domain (rest looked up from reference TRBV5-4 and TRBJ1-1): ETGVTQSPTHLIKTRGQQVTLRCSSQSGHNTVSWYQQALGQGPQFIFQYYREEENGRGNFPPRFSGLQFPNYSSELNVNALELDDSALYLCASSLRGTPNTEAFFGQGTRLTVV.

The chain employs TRBV28 and TRBJ1-2, with 9 bases fitting TRBD1. Germline trimming cut 5 bases from V and 6 bases from J; bases unmatched to any gene: 13. Looked up from germline, CDR1 is MDHEN and CDR2 is SYDVKM. CDR3 length equals 16 residues. The CDR3 DNA reads TGTGCCAGCAGTACAGAAATACCGGGACAGGGACATGGCTACACCTTC. Amino acids: CASSTEIPGQGHGYTF.

V usage is TRBV7-2 and J usage is TRBJ2-7; a weak D match, TRBD2 (5 bases). V was trimmed by 1 base and J by 6 bases, leaving 7 bases between them. Germline CDR1 and CDR2: SGHTA and FQGNSA. The CDR3 is 12 residues long. DNA for the CDR3: TGTGCCAGCAGCTTAGTAGGGAGCGAGCAGTACTTC. Its translation: CASSLVGSEQYF.

The V gene is TRBV2, the J gene TRBJ2-4, with 8 nucleotides matching TRBD1. After removal of 3 bases from V and 0 bases from J, the junction contained 7 bases not matched to a gene. The CDR3 is 17 amino acids. The germline V gene has CDR1 SNHLY and CDR2 FYNNEI. CDR3 nucleotide sequence: TGTGCCAGCAGTGAGTCGGACAGGGAGATAGCCAAAAACATTCAGTACTTC. It is translated as CASSESDREIAKNIQYF.

CDR3 residues: CASSRTGLEQYF. In nucleotides, the CDR3 is TGTGCCAGCAGCAGGACAGGGCTCGAGCAGTACTTC. This chain connects TRBV11-2 to TRBJ2-7; 8 positions agree with TRBD1. The germline gives CDR1 SGHAT, CDR2 FQNNGV. This CDR3 has 12 residues. V was clipped by 5 bases and J by 6 bases; unmatched bases: 3.

This sequence joins TRBV5-1 and TRBJ1-2; D might be TRBD1 (6 bases). Deletions cut 0 bases from V and 10 bases from J, with 13 bases between. CDR1 SGHRS and CDR2 YFSETQ come from the germline V gene. The CDR3 extends over 13 amino acids. The CDR3 region is CASSLGPGQSYTF. DNA of the CDR3: TGCGCCAGCAGCTTGGGCCCGGGACAATCCTACACCTTC.

This clone was counted once. The chain couples TRBV19 to TRBJ2-1; TRBD2 matches at 8 bases. This CDR3 is 14 amino acids long. Trimming cost V 7 bases and J 4 bases; bases outside gene matches: 6. CDR1 is LNHDA, CDR2 SQIVND, per germline (reference sequence). The CDR3 region has the DNA TGTGCCAGTACCTGGGCTAGCGGGTACAATGAGCAGTTCTTC. Its protein product is CASTWASGYNEQFF.

The chain employs TRBV28 and TRBJ2-7; maybe TRBD1 (5 bases). CDR1 and CDR2 from the germline V gene are MDHEN and SYDVKM. The CDR3 runs 14 residues. V gave up 2 bases and J gave up 4 bases, with 12 bases separating them. The CDR3 sequence: CASSLAGNPYEQYF. CDR3 DNA sequence: TGTGCCAGCAGTTTAGCAGGGAACCCTTACGAGCAGTACTTC.